This T cell receptor beta chain comes out of a study of blood T cell repertoires in COVID-19. Study overall: Samples representing acute and convalescent COVID-19 were sourced from the United States, Italy and Spain.

This CDR3 is built from 15 residues. Trimming removed 4 bases at V and 14 bases at J, with 24 bases between. CDR1 MDHEN and CDR2 SYDVKM come from the germline V gene. Original processing notes: Quantification of nucleated cells was approximated via reference gene primer amplification. Sequencing was performed with immunoSEQ multiplex PCR; in TCRdb, only in-frame clones are kept and a portion is missing. That table gives V, J and clone size, and the DNA gave D and trimming. Among approximately 240,000 clones, 75% to 85% were seen once, and the ten largest hold around 5.5%. The V and J genes are TRBV28 and TRBJ2-4; tentative D call: TRBD1 (6 bases). Sample: peripheral blood. This TCR came from a human donor in a cohort sampled during active COVID-19. In nucleotides, the CDR3 is TGTGCCAGCAGTTCCCCCAGTCCCCCAGTGGGACATGAGTACTTC. This sequence encodes CASSSPSPPVGHEYF.